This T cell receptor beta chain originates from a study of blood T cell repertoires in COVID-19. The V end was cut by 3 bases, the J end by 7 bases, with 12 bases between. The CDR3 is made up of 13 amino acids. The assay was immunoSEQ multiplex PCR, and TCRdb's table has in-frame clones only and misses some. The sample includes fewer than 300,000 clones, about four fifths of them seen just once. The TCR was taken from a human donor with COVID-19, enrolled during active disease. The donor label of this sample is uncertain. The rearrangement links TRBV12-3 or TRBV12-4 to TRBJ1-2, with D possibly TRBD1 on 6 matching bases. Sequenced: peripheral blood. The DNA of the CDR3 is TGTGCCAGCAGTTTTGGGGGCTGGGGTGGCTACACCTTC. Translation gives CASSFGGWGGYTF.